This T cell receptor beta chain was recorded in a study of blood T cell repertoires in COVID-19. This table comes from immunoSEQ multiplex PCR, and its TCRdb copy is limited to in-frame clones, with some not included. The table has almost 70,000 clones, approximately 75% seen once. This TCR derives from a human donor in a cohort sampled during active COVID-19. Sequencing was done on a sample of peripheral blood.

The CDR3 here is CATSRDRERTGELFF. The CDR3 nucleotides are TGTGCCACCAGCAGAGACCGGGAGCGCACCGGGGAGCTGTTTTTT. V gene TRBV15 combines with J gene TRBJ2-2; D is perhaps TRBD2 (6 bases). From germline, CDR1 is LNHNV and CDR2 YYDKDF (reference sequence). The V gene lost 0 bases and the J gene lost 4 bases, with 9 bases spanning the gap. The CDR3 is made up of 15 amino acids.